This TCR beta chain was identified during a study of blood T cell repertoires in COVID-19 (dated by TCRdb to the early 2020s). With respect to the entire study: The collaborator samples originated in the United States, Italy and Spain and spanned the acute and convalescent phases of COVID-19. The material from the prospective study consisted of cDNA or gDNA derived from T cells, B-cell-depleted T cells, or PBMCs. Subjects who had been exposed to COVID-19, were actively infected with it, or had recovered from it provided the deeply sampled blood TCRbeta repertoires that made up the dataset. The repertoires were released in a freely available public database meant as a resource for research on the immune response to SARS-CoV-2. Samples came from the ongoing ImmuneRACE study (first 160 participants) plus 1,254 subjects from 6 global collaborators. Sample metadata almost always included a de-identified subject ID, COVID-19 status, age in years and sex. Where available, HLA class I and class II types were taken from metadata supplied by the sample provider and were not determined by assay-based typing.

Paper-wide results and their limitations: The quantity of clinical and demographic metadata differed by source and by participant and was supplied without curation.

About this clone: No cognate antigen has been identified for it. Base qualities are not at hand, and no much larger clone is one base apart.

The immunoSEQ Assay, a bias-controlled multiplex PCR, was used to amplify TCRbeta CDR3 regions from genomic DNA. The source study handled its data this way. Nucleated cell counts per sample were estimated from amplification of reference gene primers within the assay. To quantify the absolute abundance of each unique TCRbeta CDR3 rearrangement, sequence reads were collapsed and filtered. Productive Simpson clonality was computed per sample as the square root of Simpson's diversity index over productive rearrangements. TCRdb took this table from immuneACCESS and kept in-frame rearrangements with V and J called. Such tables lack part of the clones; where checked against another copy, unresolved V genes explain under half of the gap, and the rest is unexplained. The V and J calls and clone size were taken over from that table, and D and trimming were inferred from the DNA. Counted in this sample were under 400,000 clones; roughly nine tenths of them appeared once. Around 4% of the sample is held by the ten biggest clonotypes.

At one collaborating source in Seattle, patients were enrolled during active infection and were followed longitudinally through the course of disease. Each collaborating institution followed its own protocols to collect whole blood in K2EDTA tubes. Collaborator samples were shipped for TCRbeta analysis as frozen whole blood, isolated PBMCs, or DNA extracted from either sample type. The germline V gene (reference sequence) provides CDR1 GTSNPN and CDR2 SVGIG. From the cysteine up to the phenylalanine, the CDR3 has a length of 17 residues. The retained sequence is limited to the CDR3, 51 bases, with the frame set at the first base. Trimming removed 4 bases from V and 6 bases from J; the gene matches leave 10 bases unexplained.

Here the chain combines TRBV30 and TRBJ1-6, and TRBD1 aligns with 12 junction nucleotides. The source material was peripheral blood. This clonotype was obtained from a woman aged 60-75 years with COVID-19, enrolled during active disease. The DNA sequence follows: TGTGCCTGGACTCGGGACAGGGGGCCCTCCGGTAATTCACCCCTCCACTTT. Translated, this gives CAWTRDRGPSGNSPLHF. The variable domain in full, with residues beyond the CDR3 obtained from the reference TRBV30 and TRBJ1-6 genes, is SQTIHQWPATLVQPVGSPLSLECTVEGTSNPNLYWYRQAAGRGLQLLFYSVGIGQISSEVPQNLSASRPQDRQFILSSKKLLLSDSGFYLCAWTRDRGPSGNSPLHFGNGTRLTVT.